The sample holds a few counts of the clone carrying this T cell receptor (beta chain). Construction of TCR beta libraries was performed using quantitative 5'-RACE with molecular barcodes. TCRdb re-called the 5' RACE reads with MiXCR, one entry per CDR3 protein. This table has 200,000 or so distinct CDR3 sequences, 10% to 15% appearing once. This entry comes from a study of CD8 T cells in ankylosing spondylitis. Trimming at V came to 5 bases and at J to 6 bases, leaving 9 bases not matched to a gene. Per the germline V gene, CDR1 is MNHNS and CDR2 is SASEGT. This CDR3 is built from 15 residues. The material sequenced was blood, either unsorted or a sorted T cell fraction (not recorded which). The V gene is TRBV6-1, the J gene TRBJ2-1, with 8 bases matching TRBD2. This receptor was identified in a female donor with ankylosing spondylitis or in good health (not recorded which). CDR3: CASSRGGGRRNEQFF. The CDR3, as DNA: TGTGCCAGCAGTCGGGGGGGGGGAAGACGCAATGAGCAGTTCTTC.